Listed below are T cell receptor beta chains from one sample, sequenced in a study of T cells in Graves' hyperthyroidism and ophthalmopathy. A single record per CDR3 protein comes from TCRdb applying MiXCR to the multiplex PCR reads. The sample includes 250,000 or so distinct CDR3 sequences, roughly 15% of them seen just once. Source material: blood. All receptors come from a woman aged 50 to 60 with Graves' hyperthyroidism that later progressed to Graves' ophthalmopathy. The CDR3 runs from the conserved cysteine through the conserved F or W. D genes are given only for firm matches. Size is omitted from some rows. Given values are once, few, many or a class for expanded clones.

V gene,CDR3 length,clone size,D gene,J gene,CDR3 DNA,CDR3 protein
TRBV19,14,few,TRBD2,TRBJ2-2,TGTGCCAGTTACGGGAGGATCAACACCGGGGAGCTGTTTTTT,CASYGRINTGELFF
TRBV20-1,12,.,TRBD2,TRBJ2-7,TGCAGTGCTACGGGACTAGCGGGCGAGCAGTACTTC,CSATGLAGEQYF
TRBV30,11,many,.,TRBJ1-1,TGTGCCTACGAGGGCCCCACTGAAGCTTTCTTT,CAYEGPTEAFF
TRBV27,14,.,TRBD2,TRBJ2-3,TGTGCCAGCAGCCAAGAGCGGGAGTTAGATACGCAGTATTTT,CASSQERELDTQYF
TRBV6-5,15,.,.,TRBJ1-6,TGTGCCAGCAGTTACTATGCACCTTATAATTCACCCCTCCACTTT,CASSYYAPYNSPLHF
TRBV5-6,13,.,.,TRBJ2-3,TGTACCAGCAGCCGAGAGGTGGGGCGGGGGCAGTATTTT,CTSSREVGRGQYF
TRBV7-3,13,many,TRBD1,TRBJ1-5,TGTGCCAGCAGCTCCGACAGGGACCAGCCCCAGCATTTT,CASSSDRDQPQHF
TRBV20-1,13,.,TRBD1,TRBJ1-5,TGCAGTGTCCAGGGGGCTAGCAATCAGCCCCAGCATTTT,CSVQGASNQPQHF
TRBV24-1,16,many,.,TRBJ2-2,TGTGCCACCAGTGATTTGATTTCAGGGAACACCGGGGAGCTGTTTTTT,CATSDLISGNTGELFF
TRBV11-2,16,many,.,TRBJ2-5,TGTGCCAGCAGCTTAGATTGGGCGGGTCCCCAAGAGACCCAGTACTTC,CASSLDWAGPQETQYF
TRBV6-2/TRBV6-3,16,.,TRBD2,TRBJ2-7,TGTGCCAGCAGTTCCGTAGCGGGAGGACCCTCCTACGAGCAGTACTTC,CASSSVAGGPSYEQYF
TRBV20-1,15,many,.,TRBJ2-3,TGCAGTGCTCGCTACGGGGGTAGCGCCACAGATACGCAGTATTTT,CSARYGGSATDTQYF
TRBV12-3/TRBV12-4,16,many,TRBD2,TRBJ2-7,TGTGCCAGCAGTTCCCGCCATTGGGACTACTCCTACGAGCAGTACTTC,CASSSRHWDYSYEQYF
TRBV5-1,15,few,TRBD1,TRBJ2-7,TGCGCCAGCAGCTTGATAGGACAGGGGGCGAGGGAGCAGTACTTC,CASSLIGQGAREQYF
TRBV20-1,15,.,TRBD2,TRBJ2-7,TGCAGTGCCACAAAATCTCCCCCGGGAGGCAACGAGCAGTACTTC,CSATKSPPGGNEQYF
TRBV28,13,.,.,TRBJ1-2,TGTGCCAGCCAACGAGTGGTTGACTATGGCTACACCTTC,CASQRVVDYGYTF
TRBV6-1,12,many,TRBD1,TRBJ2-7,TGTGCCAGCAGTTCCCACAGGGGGCAGCAGTACTTC,CASSSHRGQQYF
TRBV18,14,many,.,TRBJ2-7,TGTGCCAGCTCACCACCGGAGGGGGGCTACGAGCAGTACTTC,CASSPPEGGYEQYF
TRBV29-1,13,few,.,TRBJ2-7,TGCAGCGTTCAGGGGGGGGGTGGTAACGAGCAGTACTTC,CSVQGGGGNEQYF
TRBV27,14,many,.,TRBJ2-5,TGTGCCAGCAACCCGGGACTCCATAGAGAGACCCAGTACTTC,CASNPGLHRETQYF
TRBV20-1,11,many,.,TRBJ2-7,TGCAGTGCTAGCCGGGTCTACGAGCAGTACTTC,CSASRVYEQYF
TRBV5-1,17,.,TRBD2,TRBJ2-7,TGCGCCAGCAGCTTGGGCGGTGCGGGAGGGCCGTTATACGAGCAGTACTTC,CASSLGGAGGPLYEQYF
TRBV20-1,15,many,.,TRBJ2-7,TGCAGTGCTAGACCCAGGGACGGACTCTCCTACGAGCAGTACTTC,CSARPRDGLSYEQYF
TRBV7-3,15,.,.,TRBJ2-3,TGTGCCAGCAGCCAAACTAGGATTGGCACAGATACGCAGTATTTT,CASSQTRIGTDTQYF